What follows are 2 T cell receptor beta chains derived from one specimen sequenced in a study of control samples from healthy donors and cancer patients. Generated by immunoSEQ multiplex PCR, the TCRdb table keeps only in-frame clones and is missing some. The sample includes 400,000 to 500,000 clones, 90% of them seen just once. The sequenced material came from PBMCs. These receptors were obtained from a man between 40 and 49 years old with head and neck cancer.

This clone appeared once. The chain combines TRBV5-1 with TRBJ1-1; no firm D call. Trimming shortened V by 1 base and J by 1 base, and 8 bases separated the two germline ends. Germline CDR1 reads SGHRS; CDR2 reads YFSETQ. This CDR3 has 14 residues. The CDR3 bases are TGCGCCAGCAGCTTGATTAGCCAGAACACTGAAGCTTTCTTT. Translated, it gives CASSLISQNTEAFF.

The CDR3 loop is CASSPGGRSPGNTIYF. CDR3 nucleotide sequence: TGCGCCAGCAGCCCGGGGGGCAGGAGTCCTGGAAACACCATATATTTT. The chain has TRBV5-1 and TRBJ1-3; D possibly corresponds to TRBD1 (6 bases). Germline loops: CDR1 SGHRS, CDR2 YFSETQ. The CDR3 has 16 amino acids. Trimming pared 4 bases from V and 2 bases from J, leaving 16 bases between.